In this sample, the clone carrying this T cell receptor beta chain turned up many times. Its matching antigen is unknown. Unique molecular identifiers tagged the TCRbeta library. MiXCR, run by TCRdb on the PCR reads, gives a single entry per CDR3 protein. This repertoire shows a few hundred thousand distinct CDR3 sequences, about 9.9% found once; its top ten account for 23%. The source of the sample is a study of T-cell reconstitution after alpha-beta-depleted transplantation in children. The V end lost 0 bases, the J end lost 9 bases, and 20 bases lay between the germline ends. Germline assignment: CDR1 DFQATT and CDR2 SNEGSKA (reference sequence). This CDR3 contains 15 residues. The study's findings and limits: Reportedly, roughly two months post-transplant, alpha-beta T cells arose from several hundred expanded graft clones.

This receptor was obtained from a male patient aged 2-15 years who had a stem cell transplant for chronic granulomatous disease, so the T cells may come from the graft donor. The specimen comprised peripheral blood, sampled 180 days after TCRalphabeta/CD19-depleted stem cell transplant. The rearrangement joins TRBV20-1 to TRBJ2-5, with a possible D match to TRBD2 (6 bases). The CDR3 DNA follows: TGCAGTGCTAGAGACGGAGGGACCTTAACCGGTCCCCAGTACTTC. This encodes CSARDGGTLTGPQYF.